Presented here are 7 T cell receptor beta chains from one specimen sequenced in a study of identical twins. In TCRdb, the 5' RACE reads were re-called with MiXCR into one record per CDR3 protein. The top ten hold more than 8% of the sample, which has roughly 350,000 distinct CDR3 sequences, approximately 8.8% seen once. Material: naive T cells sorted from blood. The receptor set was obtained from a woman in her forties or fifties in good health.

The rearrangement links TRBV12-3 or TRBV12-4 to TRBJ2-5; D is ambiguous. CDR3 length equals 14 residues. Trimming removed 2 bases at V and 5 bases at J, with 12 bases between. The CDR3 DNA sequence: TGTGCCAGCAGTTTATCAGAAGGGTGGGAGACCCAGTACTTC. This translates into CASSLSEGWETQYF.

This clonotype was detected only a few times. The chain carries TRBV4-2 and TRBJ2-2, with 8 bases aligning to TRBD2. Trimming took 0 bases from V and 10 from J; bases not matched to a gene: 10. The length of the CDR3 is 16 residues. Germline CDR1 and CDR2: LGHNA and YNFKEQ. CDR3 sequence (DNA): TGTGCCAGCAGCCAAGATGGGAGGGGGACTAGTGTGGAGCTGTTTTTT. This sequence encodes CASSQDGRGTSVELFF.

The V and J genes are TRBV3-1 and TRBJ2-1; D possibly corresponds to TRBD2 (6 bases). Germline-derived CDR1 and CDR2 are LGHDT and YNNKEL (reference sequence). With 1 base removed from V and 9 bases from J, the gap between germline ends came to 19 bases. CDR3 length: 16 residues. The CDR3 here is CASSQVGAASAGEQFF. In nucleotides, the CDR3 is TGTGCCAGCAGCCAAGTCGGGGCGGCTAGCGCGGGTGAGCAGTTCTTC.

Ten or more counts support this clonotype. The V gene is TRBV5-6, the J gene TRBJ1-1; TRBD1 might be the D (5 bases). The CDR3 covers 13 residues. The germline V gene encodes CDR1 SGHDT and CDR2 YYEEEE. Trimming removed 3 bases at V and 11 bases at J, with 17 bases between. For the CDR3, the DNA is TGTGCCAGCAGCTCTATGACAGCCCAGAGGGCTTTCTTT. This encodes CASSSMTAQRAFF.

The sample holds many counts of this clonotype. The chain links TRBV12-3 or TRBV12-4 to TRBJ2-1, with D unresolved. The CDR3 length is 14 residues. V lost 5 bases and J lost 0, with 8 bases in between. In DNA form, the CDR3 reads TGTGCCAGCAGTCTCCCCCGCTCCTACAATGAGCAGTTCTTC. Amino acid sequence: CASSLPRSYNEQFF.

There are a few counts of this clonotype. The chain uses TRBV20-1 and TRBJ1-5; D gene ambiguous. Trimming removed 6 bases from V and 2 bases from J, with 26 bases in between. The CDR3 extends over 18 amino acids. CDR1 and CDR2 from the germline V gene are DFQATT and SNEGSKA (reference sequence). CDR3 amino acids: CSANDDSAPLGGNQPQHF. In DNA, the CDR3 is TGCAGTGCGAACGATGACTCTGCCCCCTTAGGAGGCAATCAGCCCCAGCATTTT.

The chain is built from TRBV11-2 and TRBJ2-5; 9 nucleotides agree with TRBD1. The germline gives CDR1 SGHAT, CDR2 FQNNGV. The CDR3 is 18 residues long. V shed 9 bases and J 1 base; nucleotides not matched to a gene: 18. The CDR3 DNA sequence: TGTGCCAGTGGGACGAACAGGGGGCGTTTGGTCTCCCAAGAGACCCAGTACTTC. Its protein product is CASGTNRGRLVSQETQYF. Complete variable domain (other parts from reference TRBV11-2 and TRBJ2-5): EAGVAQSPRYKIIEKRQSVAFWCNPISGHATLYWYQQILGQGPKLLIQFQNNGVVDDSQLPKDRFSAERLKGVDSTLKIQPAKLEDSAVYLCASGTNRGRLVSQETQYFGPGTRLLVL.